These 19 T cell receptor beta chains were all obtained from the same sample, sequenced in a study of neurological immune-mediated disorders (dated by TCRdb to between 2018 and 2021). Library preparation employed 5' RACE. TCRdb records Illumina HiSeq 2500 as the sequencer. The public reads were reanalyzed by TCRdb: fastp trimming at Q25, MiXCR alignment, in-frame beta chains only. All rows with the same CDR3 protein become a single entry with the most common DNA and genes. The sample records around 64,000 distinct CDR3 sequences, about an eighth of which are singletons. Approximately 12% of the sample lies in the top ten. Sequencing was done on a sample of PBMCs. The source is a woman between 55 and 75 years old with HTLV-1-associated myelopathy (HAM/TSP).

This clonotype was detected ten times or more. The chain joins TRBV4-2 to TRBJ2-3, with 14 bases matching TRBD2. The junction had 8 bases not matched to a gene; V was cut back by 3 bases and J by 3 bases. The CDR3 consists of 18 residues. Germline V gene data show CDR1 as LGHNA and CDR2 as YNFKEQ. As DNA, the CDR3 is TGTGCCAGCAGCCAGGGACTAGCGGGAGTTCTAGGAACAGATACGCAGTATTTT. This encodes CASSQGLAGVLGTDTQYF.

This clonotype was found many times. This chain uses TRBV7-8 with TRBJ2-7; D is unclear. The V gene lost 5 bases and the J gene lost 2 bases, with 7 bases spanning the gap. Germline values: CDR1 SGHVS, CDR2 FQNEAQ. The CDR3 extends over 12 amino acids. The CDR3 coding sequence is TGTGCCAGCAGCGCGTTGCCCTACGAGCAGTACTTC. This codes for CASSALPYEQYF.

This clonotype was counted at least ten times. For the CDR3, the DNA is TGTGCCAGCAGTTTCCGGGGACAGCCCTACAATGAGCAGTTCTTC. It encodes CASSFRGQPYNEQFF. The chain is built from TRBV6-2 or TRBV6-3 and TRBJ2-1, with 7 bases fitting TRBD1. This CDR3 has 15 amino acids. Germline CDR1 is MNHEY and CDR2 is SVGEGT. V lost 4 bases to trimming and J lost 2 bases; unmatched junction nucleotides: 5.

This clonotype appeared many times. CDR3 DNA sequence: TGTGCCAGCAGCTTGGAACTTTGGGTCCGCCAAGAGACCCAGTACTTC. It is translated as CASSLELWVRQETQYF. The chain links TRBV5-5 to TRBJ2-5; D not resolved. This CDR3 region has 16 residues. Trimming left V 0 bases short and J 1 base short, with 13 bases between. Germline-derived CDR1 and CDR2 are SGHKS and YYEKEE (reference sequence).

This clonotype was counted many times. The chain uses TRBV6-6 and TRBJ2-1, with TRBD2 identical over 10 bases. There are 16 residues in the CDR3. With V trimmed by 2 bases and J by 4 bases, 5 bases remained unmatched. Germline V gives CDR1 MNHNY, CDR2 SVGAGI (reference sequence). CDR3 DNA sequence: TGTGCCAGCAGTTACGCGCGGACTAGCGGATACAATGAGCAGTTCTTC. Translation: CASSYARTSGYNEQFF.

This clonotype was recorded many times. The chain has TRBV4-2 and TRBJ2-1, with a tentative D call TRBD2 (6 bases). V lost 0 bases and J lost 5, with 14 bases in between. This CDR3 contains 16 residues. Germline V CDR1 and CDR2: LGHNA, YNFKEQ. The CDR3 loop is CASSQEALASHNEQFF. CDR3 coding DNA: TGTGCCAGCAGCCAAGAAGCTCTAGCGTCACACAATGAGCAGTTCTTC.

This clonotype showed up many times. This sequence joins TRBV20-1 and TRBJ2-3; 12 positions agree with TRBD2. The CDR3 extends over 14 amino acids. CDR1 is DFQATT, CDR2 SNEGSKA, per germline (reference sequence). V gave up 5 bases and J gave up 4 bases; unmatched junction bases: 4. The chain's CDR3 is CSAPLAGGADTQYF. CDR3 DNA: TGCAGTGCTCCGCTAGCGGGAGGGGCAGATACGCAGTATTTT.

The chain has TRBV5-1 and TRBJ2-3; the D is unclear. V was clipped by 3 bases and J by 6 bases, with 11 bases between them. The CDR3 covers 13 residues. Germline V lookup: CDR1 SGHRS, CDR2 YFSETQ. This CDR3 reads CASSSTSRDTQYF. The CDR3 bases are TGCGCCAGCAGCTCAACCTCGCGGGATACGCAGTATTTT.

The table lists this clonotype with many counts. The chain combines TRBV4-2 with TRBJ2-7; 7 positions match TRBD2. Germline V gives CDR1 LGHNA, CDR2 YNFKEQ. The CDR3 length is 16 residues. V was pared by 0 bases and J by 3 bases, with 8 bases of the junction left unmatched. CDR3: CASSQDHNGDYYEQYF. CDR3 coding DNA: TGTGCCAGCAGCCAAGATCATAATGGGGACTACTACGAGCAGTACTTC.

This clonotype showed up many times. V is TRBV7-8 and J is TRBJ2-3; D not certain. V gave up 0 bases and J gave up 6 bases, with 13 bases separating them. In germline, CDR1 is SGHVS, CDR2 FQNEAQ. This CDR3 comprises 15 residues. CDR3 sequence: CASSLARPPVDTQYF. In nucleotides, the CDR3 is TGTGCCAGCAGCTTAGCGCGGCCCCCGGTGGATACGCAGTATTTT.

This clonotype appeared many times. The chain employs TRBV5-1 and TRBJ2-5, with 9 bases identical to TRBD1. With V trimmed by 3 bases and J by 2 bases, 5 bases remained unmatched. The germline V gene has CDR1 SGHRS and CDR2 YFSETQ. This CDR3 has 15 amino acids. CDR3 amino acids: CASSWAGTGQETQYF. CDR3 coding DNA: TGCGCCAGCAGCTGGGCTGGGACAGGGCAAGAGACCCAGTACTTC.

This clonotype was detected ten times or more. The chain has TRBV20-1 and TRBJ1-1, with D possibly matching TRBD1 (5 bases). Per germline, CDR1 DFQATT and CDR2 SNEGSKA (reference sequence). V dropped 0 bases and J dropped 11 bases, with 25 bases sitting between them. The CDR3 contains 16 residues. The CDR3 bases are TGCAGTGCTAGAGACAGGGATGAGGCGAGTGGGGGATGGGCTTTCTTT. This gives the protein CSARDRDEASGGWAFF.

This clonotype was recorded many times. This chain joins TRBV5-1 and TRBJ2-1; TRBD2 aligns across 9 bases. CDR1 and CDR2 (germline): SGHRS, YFSETQ. V lost 0 bases and J lost 6; bases outside the gene matches: 4. The length of the CDR3 is 15 residues. The CDR3 DNA follows: TGCGCCAGCAGCTTGGAACTAGCGGGCGGCAATGAGCAGTTCTTC. Its translation is CASSLELAGGNEQFF.

At least ten counts were recorded for this clonotype. V usage is TRBV6-2 or TRBV6-3 and J usage is TRBJ1-5; 7 bases align to TRBD1. Germline lookup yields CDR1 MNHEY and CDR2 SVGEGT. The CDR3 is made up of 15 amino acids. Trimming cost V 6 bases and J 1 base; bases outside gene matches: 6. This chain's CDR3 is CASSSGTVSNQPQHF. The CDR3 DNA sequence: TGTGCCAGCAGCTCCGGGACAGTGAGCAATCAGCCCCAGCATTTT.

This clonotype was counted at least ten times. This chain uses TRBV5-1 with TRBJ2-5, with D perhaps matching TRBD2 (6 bases). CDR1 is SGHRS, CDR2 YFSETQ, per germline. V was trimmed by 0 bases and J by 7 bases, leaving 19 bases between them. The CDR3 is 16 amino acids. The CDR3 region is CASSLVQEPRERTQYF. CDR3 nucleotide sequence: TGCGCCAGCAGCTTGGTTCAGGAACCTCGGGAGAGGACCCAGTACTTC.

In its sample, this clonotype was seen many times. V usage is TRBV3-1 and J usage is TRBJ2-7, with 7 bases identical to TRBD2. CDR1 is LGHDT, CDR2 YNNKEL, per germline (reference sequence). V shed 4 bases, J shed 9 bases, and the junction held 12 bases outside the gene matches. The CDR3 spans 14 residues. CDR3 sequence: CASSPDTSAGLQYF. As DNA, the CDR3 is TGTGCCAGCAGCCCAGATACTAGCGCGGGGTTGCAGTACTTC.

This clonotype has at least ten counts. The chain links TRBV29-1 to TRBJ2-2; D is uncertain. The CDR3 covers 11 residues. CDR1 SQVTM and CDR2 ANQGSEA come from the germline V gene. The V end lost 2 bases, the J end lost 5 bases, and 3 bases lay between the germline ends. CDR3 nucleotide sequence: TGCAGCGTTGAACTGACCGGGGAGCTGTTTTTT. Amino acid sequence: CSVELTGELFF.

About this clonotype: Possible read error: a much larger clone is one base away. The chain joins TRBV12-3 or TRBV12-4 to TRBJ2-4; 7 positions match TRBD1. This CDR3 comprises 15 residues. CDR3: CSSSDQGVAKNIQYF. The CDR3, as DNA: TGTTCCAGCAGCGACCAGGGGGTAGCCAAAAACATTCAGTACTTC.

This clonotype was detected many times. V and J are TRBV20-1 and TRBJ2-1; D is unresolved. With 4 bases removed from V and 4 bases from J, the gap between germline ends came to 8 bases. Germline assignment: CDR1 DFQATT and CDR2 SNEGSKA (reference sequence). CDR3 length equals 12 residues. CDR3: CSANFEYNEQFF. CDR3 nucleotides: TGCAGTGCTAATTTCGAGTACAATGAGCAGTTCTTC.